Given below is one TCR beta chain in context. Trimming stripped 5 bases from V and 3 bases from J, with 9 bases between. The CDR3 loop spans 13 amino acids. Germline CDR1 SGHAT, CDR2 FQNNGV. In the original analysis: Reference gene primer amplification in the assay estimated nucleated cell counts. Some clones are missing from TCRdb's copy, which holds only in-frame ones; the method was immunoSEQ multiplex PCR. That table furnishes V, J and clone size, whereas the DNA furnished D and trimming. Altogether fewer than 250,000 clones are present, roughly four fifths being singletons, with the ten largest covering 9.5% to 15%. The sample belongs to a study of blood T cell repertoires in COVID-19. Study details: Collection of acute and convalescent COVID-19 samples took place in the United States, Italy and Spain. Sources were T cells, B-cell-depleted T cells, or PBMCs; the material itself was cDNA or gDNA.

The source material was peripheral blood. The V call is TRBV11-2, the J call TRBJ2-3; D may be TRBD1 (6 bases). The source is a woman in her 40s with acute or convalescent COVID-19. The CDR3 sequence: CASSQTGTDTQYF. The CDR3 DNA reads TGTGCCAGCAGCCAAACAGGGACAGATACGCAGTATTTT.